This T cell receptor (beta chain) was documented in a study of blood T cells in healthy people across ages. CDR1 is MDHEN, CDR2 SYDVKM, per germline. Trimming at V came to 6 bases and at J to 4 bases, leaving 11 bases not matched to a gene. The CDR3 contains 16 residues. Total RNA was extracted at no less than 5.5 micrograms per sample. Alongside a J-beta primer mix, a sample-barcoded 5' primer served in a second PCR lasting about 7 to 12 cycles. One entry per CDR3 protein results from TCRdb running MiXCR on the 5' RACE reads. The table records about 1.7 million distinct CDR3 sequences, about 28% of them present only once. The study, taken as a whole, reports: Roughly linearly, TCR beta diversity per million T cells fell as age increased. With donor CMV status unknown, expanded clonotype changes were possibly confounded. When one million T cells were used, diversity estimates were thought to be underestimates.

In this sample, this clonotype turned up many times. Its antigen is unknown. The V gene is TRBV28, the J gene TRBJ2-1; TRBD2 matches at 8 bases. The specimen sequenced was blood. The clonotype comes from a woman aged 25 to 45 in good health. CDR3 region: CASSPLRGDTYNEQFF. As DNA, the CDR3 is TGTGCCAGCAGCCCTTTGCGGGGGGACACATACAATGAGCAGTTCTTC.